This T cell receptor (beta chain) was retrieved from a study of metastatic and nonmetastatic thyroid tumors. Across the whole study: It was across blood and tumor or nodule tissue from malignant and benign thyroid patients that repertoires were compared.

V lost 6 bases, J lost 7 bases, and 6 bases stayed unmatched. CDR1 is KGHSH, CDR2 LQKENI, per germline. This CDR3 is 14 amino acids long. In the study's own analysis: A classifier of distant metastasis in papillary thyroid cancer was built from CDR3 differences (across clinicopathological groups). From the PCR reads, TCRdb re-called clones with MiXCR. None of the V and J calls come from the authors' own analysis; TCRdb made them. The sample includes tens of thousands of clones, less than 15% of them seen just once. This clone showed up many times. Antigen specificity is unknown. No treatment of any kind had been given to any patient before thyroid surgery. Study outcomes and limitations: Reported TCR beta diversity, measured in blood and tumor, was significantly higher for malignant thyroid tumors than for benign nodules.

The source of this sequence is a male donor with papillary thyroid cancer or a benign thyroid nodule (not recorded which). Some clones in this sample may be carry-over from other donors' samples. V gene TRBV18 combines with J gene TRBJ1-6, with 7 positions matching TRBD1. Material: blood. The chain's CDR3 is CASSRQGVNSPLHF. The CDR3 DNA is TGTGCCAGCTCCCGTCAGGGGGTGAATTCACCCCTCCACTTT. Complete variable domain (other parts from reference TRBV18 and TRBJ1-6): NAGVMQNPRHLVRRRGQEARLRCSPMKGHSHVYWYRQLPEEGLKFMVYLQKENIIDESGMPKERFSAEFPKEGPSILRIQQVVRGDSAAYFCASSRQGVNSPLHFGNGTRLTVT.